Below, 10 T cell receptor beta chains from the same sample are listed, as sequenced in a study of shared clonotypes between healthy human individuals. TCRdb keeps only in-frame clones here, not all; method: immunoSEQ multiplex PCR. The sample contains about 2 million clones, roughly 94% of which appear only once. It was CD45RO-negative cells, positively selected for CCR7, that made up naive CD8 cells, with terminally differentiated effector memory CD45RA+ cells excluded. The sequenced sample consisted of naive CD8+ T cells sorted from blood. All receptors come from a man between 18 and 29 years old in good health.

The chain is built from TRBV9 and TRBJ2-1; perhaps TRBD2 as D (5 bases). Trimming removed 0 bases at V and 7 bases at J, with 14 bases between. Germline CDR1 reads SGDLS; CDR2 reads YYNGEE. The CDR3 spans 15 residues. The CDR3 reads CASSVERGPRNEQFF. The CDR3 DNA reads TGTGCCAGCAGCGTAGAGAGAGGGCCGAGGAATGAGCAGTTCTTC.

Here the CDR3 reads CASSHRGEQFF. The CDR3 DNA follows: TGTGCCAGCAGTCACCGGGGTGAGCAGTTCTTC. V and J are TRBV6-5 and TRBJ2-1; D might be TRBD2 (5 bases). V lost 5 bases, J lost 9 bases, and 8 bases lay in between. The CDR3 has 11 amino acids. Looked up from germline, CDR1 is MNHEY and CDR2 is SVGAGI.

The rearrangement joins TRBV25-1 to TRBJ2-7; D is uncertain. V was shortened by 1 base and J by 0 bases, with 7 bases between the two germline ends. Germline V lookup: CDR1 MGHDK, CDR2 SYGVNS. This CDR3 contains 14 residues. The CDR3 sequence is CASSEWSDSYEQYF. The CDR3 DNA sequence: TGTGCCAGCAGTGAATGGTCAGACTCCTACGAGCAGTACTTC.

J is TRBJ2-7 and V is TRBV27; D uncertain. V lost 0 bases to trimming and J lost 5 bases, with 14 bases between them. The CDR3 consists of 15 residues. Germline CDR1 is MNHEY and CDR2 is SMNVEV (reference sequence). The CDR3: CASSLSGRATNEQYF. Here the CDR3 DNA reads TGTGCCAGCAGTTTATCAGGACGAGCCACTAACGAGCAGTACTTC.

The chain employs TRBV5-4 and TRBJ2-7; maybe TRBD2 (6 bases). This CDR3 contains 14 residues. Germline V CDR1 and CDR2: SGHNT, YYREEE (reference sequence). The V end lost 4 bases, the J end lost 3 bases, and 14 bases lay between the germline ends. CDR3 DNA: TGTGCCAGCAGCCTAAACCTAGCGAGCTACGAGCAGTACTTC. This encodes CASSLNLASYEQYF.

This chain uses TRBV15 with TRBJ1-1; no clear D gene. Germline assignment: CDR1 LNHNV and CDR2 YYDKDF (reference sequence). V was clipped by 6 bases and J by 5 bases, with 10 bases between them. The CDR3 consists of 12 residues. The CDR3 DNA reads TGTGCCACCAGTTCCAGTGTAACTGAAGCTTTCTTT. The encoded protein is CATSSSVTEAFF.

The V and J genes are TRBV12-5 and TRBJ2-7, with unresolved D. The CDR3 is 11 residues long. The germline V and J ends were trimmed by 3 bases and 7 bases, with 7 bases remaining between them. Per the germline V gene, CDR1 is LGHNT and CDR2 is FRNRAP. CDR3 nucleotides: TGTGCTAGTGGTTTACGCCCTGAGCAGTACTTC. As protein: CASGLRPEQYF.

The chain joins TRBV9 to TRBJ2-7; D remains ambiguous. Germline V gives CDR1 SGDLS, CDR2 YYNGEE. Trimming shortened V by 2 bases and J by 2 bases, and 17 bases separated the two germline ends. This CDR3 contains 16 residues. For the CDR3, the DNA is TGTGCCAGCAGCGTCTATGAGGACGACGGCGCCTACGAGCAGTACTTC. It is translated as CASSVYEDDGAYEQYF.

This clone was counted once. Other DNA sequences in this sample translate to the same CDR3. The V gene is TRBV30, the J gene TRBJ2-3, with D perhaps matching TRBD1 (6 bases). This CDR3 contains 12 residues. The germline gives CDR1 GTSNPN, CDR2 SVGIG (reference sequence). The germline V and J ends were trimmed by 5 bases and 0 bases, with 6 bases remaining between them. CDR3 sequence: CAWGTSTDTQYF. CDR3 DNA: TGTGCCTGGGGGACAAGCACAGATACGCAGTATTTT. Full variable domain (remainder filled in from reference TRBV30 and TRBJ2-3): SQTIHQWPATLVQPVGSPLSLECTVEGTSNPNLYWYRQAAGRGLQLLFYSVGIGQISSEVPQNLSASRPQDRQFILSSKKLLLSDSGFYLCAWGTSTDTQYFGPGTRLTVL.

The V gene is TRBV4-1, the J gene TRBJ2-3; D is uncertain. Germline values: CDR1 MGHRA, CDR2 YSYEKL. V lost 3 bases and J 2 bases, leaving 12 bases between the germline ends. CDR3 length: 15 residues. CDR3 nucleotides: TGCGCCAGCAGCCACCCAAGCGTTTACACAGATACGCAGTATTTT. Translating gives CASSHPSVYTDTQYF.